The rows below give T cell receptor beta chains drawn from one sample of a study of blood T cell repertoires in COVID-19. Clones were read by immunoSEQ multiplex PCR, and TCRdb kept only the in-frame ones, dropping some. The repertoire has 300,000 to 450,000 clones, around 87% of them found once; the top ten carry around 2.9%. Material for sequencing was peripheral blood. Receptor source: a human donor in a cohort sampled during active COVID-19. CDR3s include the opening cysteine and the closing phenylalanine or tryptophan. A D gene is named only where the DNA matches it firmly. Size tells how often a clone was seen (once, few, many) or the class of an expanded clone, and some rows leave it out.

TRBD1,TRBJ1-1,TRBV6-5,NA,TGTGCCAGCAGTAGACAGGGGGGCATTGTCACTGAAGCTTTCTTT,CASSRQGGIVTEAFF
NA,TRBJ2-2,TRBV10-3,NA,TGTGCCACCCGGCAGGGCGTCTGGGTCCTGAACACCGGGGAGCTGTTTTTT,CATRQGVWVLNTGELFF
NA,TRBJ1-1,TRBV20-1,NA,TGCAGTGCTAGGACACTCGCTGAAGCTTTCTTT,CSARTLAEAFF
NA,TRBJ2-5,TRBV30,NA,TGTGCCTGGAGTCCCCTGGCGGGGAAAGGGGAGACCCAGTACTTC,CAWSPLAGKGETQYF
NA,TRBJ2-5,TRBV6-5,NA,TGTGCCAGCAGTTACTCCTTTATCCAAGAGACCCAGTACTTC,CASSYSFIQETQYF
NA,TRBJ1-2,TRBV28,NA,TGTGCCAGCAGTTTTGGGACTGCCGGAAGCTATGGCTACACCTTC,CASSFGTAGSYGYTF
TRBD1,TRBJ2-7,TRBV19,few,TGTGCCAGTAGTCCGGACAGGTCCTTATACGAGCAGTACTTC,CASSPDRSLYEQYF
NA,TRBJ1-6,TRBV7-3,many,TGTGCCAGCAGCCTCGGAGGGAGGGATTCACCCCTCCACTTT,CASSLGGRDSPLHF
TRBD1,TRBJ1-2,TRBV6-5,NA,TGTGCCAGCGGACAGGGACAGTTTTCTTATGGCTACACCTTC,CASGQGQFSYGYTF
TRBD2,TRBJ2-1,TRBV7-2,NA,TGTGCCAGCAGCTTAGCACTAGCGGGCAATGAGCAGTTCTTC,CASSLALAGNEQFF
TRBD1,TRBJ2-7,TRBV11-2,NA,TGTGCCAGCAGCTTCGGGACAGGGGTTCCTGAGCAGTACTTC,CASSFGTGVPEQYF
TRBD1,TRBJ2-3,TRBV2,NA,TGTGCCAGCAGTGTAAACAGGGGCCAGTCTAGCACAGATACGCAGTATTTT,CASSVNRGQSSTDTQYF
TRBD1,TRBJ1-1,TRBV5-1,NA,TGCGCCAGCAGCTTATCGCCAGGGGGCAGGGTCACTGAAGCTTTCTTT,CASSLSPGGRVTEAFF
NA,TRBJ1-1,TRBV6-5,NA,TGTGCCAGCAGTTACAGGGTTGGAGACAGAGCTTTCTTT,CASSYRVGDRAFF
TRBD2,TRBJ2-1,TRBV5-6,NA,TGTGCCAGCAGCGATGACCGCCTCTTAGCGGGAGGGAGGTATGAGCAGTTCTTC,CASSDDRLLAGGRYEQFF
TRBD2,TRBJ2-7,TRBV5-1,once,TGCGCCAGCAGCTTAGGCGGGGGGCTTTACGAGCAGTACTTC,CASSLGGGLYEQYF
NA,TRBJ1-5,TRBV2,NA,TGTGCCAGCAGTGTACACCTTAGCAATCAGCCCCAGCATTTT,CASSVHLSNQPQHF
NA,TRBJ2-1,TRBV6-5,NA,TGTGCCAGCAGTTTGTTTAGAGGCAATGAGCAGTTCTTC,CASSLFRGNEQFF
NA,TRBJ2-6,TRBV7-9,NA,TGTGCCAGCAGCTTAGGGTCAGGGGACGCTGGGGCCAACGTCCTGACTTTC,CASSLGSGDAGANVLTF
TRBD2,TRBJ2-1,TRBV5-6,NA,TGTGCCAGCAGCTTGACGCCTAGCGGGGGGAATGAGCAGTTCTTC,CASSLTPSGGNEQFF
NA,TRBJ2-2,TRBV3-1/TRBV3-2,NA,TGTGCCAGCAGCCAAGCTGCGACAGGGAACACCGGGGAGCTGTTTTTT,CASSQAATGNTGELFF
TRBD2,TRBJ2-3,TRBV2,NA,TGTGCCAGCAGCGTCCTAGCGGGGAACACAGATACGCAGTATTTT,CASSVLAGNTDTQYF
TRBD1,TRBJ1-2,TRBV5-1,NA,TGCGCCAGCAGCAGCCAGGCAGGGGGTCCTTCTGGCTACACCTTC,CASSSQAGGPSGYTF
TRBD2,TRBJ2-1,TRBV28,NA,TGTGCCAGCAGTCCTCACGGGACTAGCGGGAGGCGGGTCAATGAGCAGTTCTTC,CASSPHGTSGRRVNEQFF
TRBD2,TRBJ2-1,TRBV3-1/TRBV3-2,NA,TGTGCCAGCAGCCAGGCCAGGACTAGCGTGTACAATGAGCAGTTCTTC,CASSQARTSVYNEQFF
TRBD2,TRBJ2-1,TRBV9,NA,TGTGCCAGCAGCGTTAGCGGGGGGCCCTACAATGAGCAGTTCTTC,CASSVSGGPYNEQFF
TRBD2,TRBJ2-5,TRBV10-3,NA,TGTGCCATCAGTGAGCGGGCGGGAGGGCTCTTCGCACCCCAAGAGACCCAGTACTTC,CAISERAGGLFAPQETQYF
TRBD2,TRBJ2-1,TRBV5-4,once,TGTGCCAGCAGCATCCAAGCGGGAGGGCCTTTGAATGAGCAGTTCTTC,CASSIQAGGPLNEQFF
NA,TRBJ2-5,TRBV18,NA,TGTGCCAGCTCACCAACGTCTACTTTCCAGGTCCAAGAGACCCAGTACTTC,CASSPTSTFQVQETQYF
TRBD2,TRBJ2-5,TRBV12-3/TRBV12-4,NA,TGTGCCAGCAGTATCGGGGGGGCAGAGACCCAGTACTTC,CASSIGGAETQYF
TRBD2,TRBJ2-3,TRBV7-3,NA,TGTGCCAGCAGCCAACACGGACTAGCGGGGGGCCCCGATACGCAGTATTTT,CASSQHGLAGGPDTQYF
NA,TRBJ1-1,TRBV5-1,NA,TGCGCCAGCAGCTTGGCCGAGGGAGGGAACACTGAAGCTTTCTTT,CASSLAEGGNTEAFF
TRBD2,TRBJ2-3,TRBV10-3,NA,TGTGCCATCAGTGAGCAGCTAGCGGGATACACAGATACGCAGTATTTT,CAISEQLAGYTDTQYF
NA,TRBJ2-6,TRBV9,once,TGTGCCAGCAGCCCGGTGGTACAGGGTCTGAGCTCTGGGGCCAACGTCCTGACTTTC,CASSPVVQGLSSGANVLTF
NA,TRBJ2-5,TRBV5-1,NA,TGCGCCAGCAGCTCTCAACCCTTCGGAGTAAGAGAGACCCAGTACTTC,CASSSQPFGVRETQYF
NA,TRBJ1-6,TRBV9,NA,TGTGCCAGCAGCGTAGATTTAGGTCGACAAACCCTCCACTTT,CASSVDLGRQTLHF
NA,TRBJ2-3,TRBV3-1/TRBV3-2,NA,TGTGCCAGCAGCCGACTAAGGATCGATACGCAGTATTTT,CASSRLRIDTQYF